These T cell receptor beta chains were read from a single sample in a study of blood T cell repertoires in COVID-19. Profiled with immunoSEQ multiplex PCR; TCRdb holds only in-frame clones, not every one. Of 200,000 to 300,000 clones listed, more than 70% are singletons. The sequencing input was peripheral blood. The receptors were sampled from a man at least 80 years old with acute or convalescent COVID-19. Both conserved end residues are part of each CDR3. A D gene is named only where the DNA matches it firmly. Expanded clones get a size class; other rows say once, few or many, or leave the size out.

clone size | J gene | V gene | D gene | CDR3 DNA | CDR3 protein
- | TRBJ1-4 | TRBV19 | - | TGTGCCAGTAGTATCCTAGGGGCGGAAAAACTGTTTTTT | CASSILGAEKLFF
- | TRBJ2-1 | TRBV25-1 | - | TGTGCCAGCAGTGATCCAACCCAGGGGTTTGAGCAGTTCTTC | CASSDPTQGFEQFF
- | TRBJ2-1 | TRBV29-1 | TRBD2 | TGCAGCGGGGGGCTAGCGGGAGGGTCCAGTTCCTACAATGAGCAGTTCTTC | CSGGLAGGSSSYNEQFF
- | TRBJ2-7 | TRBV2 | TRBD2 | TGTGCCAGCAGTGGACTAGCGGGAGTAGGAGAGCAGTACTTC | CASSGLAGVGEQYF
few | TRBJ1-6 | TRBV7-2 | - | TGTGCCAGCAGCTTATCCCCAGGGGTAAATTCACCCCTCCACTTT | CASSLSPGVNSPLHF
- | TRBJ2-1 | TRBV7-9 | TRBD1 | TGTGCCAGCAGCTTAAGGGACAGCAATGAGCAGTTCTTC | CASSLRDSNEQFF
- | TRBJ1-3 | TRBV6-5 | TRBD1 | TGTGCCAGCAGTCCAGGGACAGGCGGAAACACCATATATTTT | CASSPGTGGNTIYF
- | TRBJ2-7 | TRBV4-2 | - | TGTGCCAGCAGCCAAGTTAAACACGTCCACGAGCAGTACTTC | CASSQVKHVHEQYF
once | TRBJ1-3 | TRBV6-5 | TRBD1 | TGTGCCACCCTTCAGACAGGGATTAAAAACACCATATATTTT | CATLQTGIKNTIYF
- | TRBJ1-2 | TRBV6-6 | - | TGTGCCAGCAGCCGACCCGGACAGTGGGATGGCTACACCTTC | CASSRPGQWDGYTF
- | TRBJ2-3 | TRBV9 | - | TGTGCCAGCAGCGTAGGGGGACTCCGAGGGGATACGCAGTATTTT | CASSVGGLRGDTQYF
- | TRBJ1-2 | TRBV28 | TRBD1 | TGTGCCAGCAGCCTCACAGGGGGCCGGGCCGGGGGCTACACCTTC | CASSLTGGRAGGYTF
- | TRBJ2-5 | TRBV7-3 | - | TGTGCCAGCAGCTTAGGAGGGGCGCGAGAGACCCAGTACTTC | CASSLGGARETQYF
- | TRBJ1-1 | TRBV5-1 | - | TGCGCCAGCAGCTTTCTCAAGAGCGGTCGGGCCACTGAAGCTTTCTTT | CASSFLKSGRATEAFF
- | TRBJ2-2 | TRBV19 | - | TGTGCCAGCAAACAGGGCACCGGGGAGCTGTTTTTT | CASKQGTGELFF
few | TRBJ1-2 | TRBV3-1/TRBV3-2 | TRBD1 | TGTGCCAGCAGCCCGACAGGGACCGGCTACACCTTC | CASSPTGTGYTF
- | TRBJ1-2 | TRBV12-3/TRBV12-4 | TRBD1 | TGTGCCAGCAGTTTCCGACAGGGGGACGGCTACACCTTC | CASSFRQGDGYTF
- | TRBJ2-7 | TRBV7-2 | TRBD1 | TGTGCCAGCAGCTTAGCAACAGGGGGACAGGCCCACGAGCAGTACTTC | CASSLATGGQAHEQYF
once | TRBJ2-7 | TRBV6-6 | TRBD2 | TGTGCCAGCAGCGTAGCGGGAGTTGGCGAGCAGTACTTC | CASSVAGVGEQYF
- | TRBJ2-2 | TRBV19 | TRBD1 | TGTGCCAGTAGTCGACAGGGAATCCCATCCGGGGAGCTGTTTTTT | CASSRQGIPSGELFF
- | TRBJ2-5 | TRBV10-3 | TRBD1 | TGTGCCGCCAACCCGGGACAGGGAGAGACCCAGTACTTC | CAANPGQGETQYF
- | TRBJ2-7 | TRBV4-1 | TRBD1 | TGCGCCAGCAGCCAACTACAGGGGGCCTTGCAGTACTTC | CASSQLQGALQYF
once | TRBJ2-4 | TRBV5-4 | TRBD2 | TGTGCCAGCAGCTTGGGGGCTAGCGGGGGGTTGAACATTCAGTACTTC | CASSLGASGGLNIQYF
- | TRBJ2-1 | TRBV5-4 | TRBD1 | TGTGCCAGCATCCAACAGGGGGCCAAAACCTACAATGAGCAGTTCTTC | CASIQQGAKTYNEQFF
- | TRBJ1-1 | TRBV5-6 | TRBD1 | TGTGCCAGCAGCTTGTTGGGACAGGGAAGGGCCAGAACTGAAGCTTTCTTT | CASSLLGQGRARTEAFF
many | TRBJ1-5 | TRBV6-6 | TRBD1 | TGTGCCAGCAGCCCCGGACAGGGCGGTAGGAATCAGCCCCAGCATTTT | CASSPGQGGRNQPQHF
- | TRBJ2-1 | TRBV2 | TRBD2 | TGTGCCAGCAGTGGTTATAGCGGGCTAGGCTCCTACAATGAGCAGTTCTTC | CASSGYSGLGSYNEQFF
- | TRBJ2-7 | TRBV3-1/TRBV3-2 | TRBD1 | TGTGCCAGCAGCCTCGGACAGGGCGGCCACGAGCAGTACTTC | CASSLGQGGHEQYF
- | TRBJ1-1 | TRBV6-2/TRBV6-3 | - | TGTGCCAGCAGTTATTTGAGTAGCCGGGCTGAAGCTTTCTTT | CASSYLSSRAEAFF
- | TRBJ1-1 | TRBV18 | - | TGTGCCAGCTCACCCAGGACAGTGAACACTGAAGCTTTCTTT | CASSPRTVNTEAFF
- | TRBJ2-6 | TRBV24-1 | - | TGTGCCACCAGTGATCCCCGACAAACCCCCGGGGCCAACGTCCTGACTTTC | CATSDPRQTPGANVLTF
- | TRBJ1-5 | TRBV6-5 | - | TGTGCCAGCAGTTACTCGCAGGGGAATCAGCCCCAGCATTTT | CASSYSQGNQPQHF
few | TRBJ1-3 | TRBV3-1/TRBV3-2 | - | TGTGCCAGCAGCCAAGGGGGGGCTGGAAACACCATATATTTT | CASSQGGAGNTIYF
- | TRBJ2-1 | TRBV19 | - | TGTGCCAGTAGTTCCTTAAATGAGCAGTTCTTC | CASSSLNEQFF